Following are 17 T cell receptor beta chains from one sample sequenced in a study of T cell repertoires in cytomegalovirus infection. Each CDR3 protein is one row after TCRdb ran MiXCR on the reads. The data hold fewer than 200,000 distinct CDR3 sequences, with about 21% observed a single time. Sequencing input: PBMCs. The source of these receptors is a human donor in good health (CMV status not recorded). Some clones in this sample may be carry-over from other donors' samples.

This chain connects TRBV12-3 or TRBV12-4 to TRBJ1-1; possibly TRBD1 for D (5 bases). There are 14 residues in the CDR3. V was cut by 6 bases and J by 0 bases, with 11 bases left in between. The CDR3 reads CASSYGHMNTEAFF. DNA for the CDR3: TGTGCCAGCAGCTACGGACACATGAACACTGAAGCTTTCTTT.

This clonotype was recorded a few times. The CDR3 reads CSATGGGGRSGNTIYF. The CDR3 region has the DNA TGCAGTGCCACCGGCGGGGGCGGACGCTCTGGAAACACCATATATTTT. The genes are TRBV20-1 and TRBJ1-3, with D perhaps matching TRBD1 (6 bases). V lost 6 bases and J lost 0, with 18 bases in between. Germline CDR1 DFQATT, CDR2 SNEGSKA (reference sequence). CDR3 length equals 16 residues.

V usage is TRBV6-1 and J usage is TRBJ2-7; D is perhaps TRBD1 or TRBD2 (5 bases each). CDR3 length: 12 amino acids. V lost 8 bases and J 3 bases, leaving 11 bases between the germline ends. Germline V gene data show CDR1 as MNHNS and CDR2 as SASEGT. CDR3 in amino acids: CASGGRDYEQYF. CDR3 bases: TGTGCCAGCGGGGGACGGGACTACGAGCAGTACTTC.

This clonotype showed up just once. At one boundary the junction diverges from the germline segment, which might be a read error. This CDR3 is CASSPRTENSPLPF. CDR3 nucleotide sequence: TGTGCCAGCAGCCCTAGGACGGAAAATTCACCCCTCCCCTTT. The rearrangement uses TRBV7-8 and TRBJ1-6; D gene unclear. The V gene's germline CDR1 is SGHVS and CDR2 FQNEAQ. CDR3 length: 14 residues.

The V gene is TRBV9, the J gene TRBJ2-2; 8 bases map to TRBD1. The V and J ends lost 4 bases and 2 bases, in that order; junction bases with no gene match: 4. The CDR3 is 15 residues long. The germline CDR1 and CDR2 sequences are SGDLS and YYNGEE. CDR3 nucleotides: TGTGCCAGCAGCCAAACAGGGGGAAACACCGGGGAGCTGTTTTTT. It is translated as CASSQTGGNTGELFF.

The CDR3, as DNA: TGCAGTGCTATGGGGGCAGGATACACAGATACGCAGTATTTT. Protein: CSAMGAGYTDTQYF. This chain joins TRBV20-1 and TRBJ2-3, with D possibly being TRBD1 (6 bases). V lost 4 bases, J lost 2 bases, and 13 bases lay in between. CDR3 size: 14 residues. CDR1 and CDR2 (germline): DFQATT, SNEGSKA (reference sequence).

This clonotype was counted a few times. CDR3 region: CASSQGQLNEAFF. The CDR3 DNA is TGTGCCAGCAGCCAAGGGCAACTAAATGAAGCTTTCTTT. The chain joins TRBV14 to TRBJ1-1; no definite D call. Germline CDR1 reads SGHDN; CDR2 reads FVKESK. The CDR3 is 13 residues long. V gave up 1 base and J gave up 7 bases, with 10 bases separating them.

This clonotype turned up a few times. The chain has TRBV5-4 and TRBJ1-1; 8 bases line up with TRBD1. CDR1 is SGHNT, CDR2 YYREEE, per germline (reference sequence). The trim removed 4 bases at V and 0 bases at J, leaving 5 bases unmatched. The CDR3 spans 15 residues. CDR3 loop: CASSPRDRLNTEAFF. Written as DNA, the CDR3 is TGTGCCAGCAGCCCCCGGGACAGGCTGAACACTGAAGCTTTCTTT.

This clonotype was found a few times. This chain uses TRBV2 with TRBJ2-4, with a possible D match to TRBD2 (6 bases). CDR1 is SNHLY, CDR2 FYNNEI, per germline. V gave up 2 bases and J gave up 3 bases, with 14 bases separating them. The CDR3 runs 16 residues. CDR3 coding DNA: TGTGCCAGCAGTGAATTCGGCGGGAAGGGCAAAAACATTCAGTACTTC. It encodes CASSEFGGKGKNIQYF.

The table lists this clonotype with a few counts. The genes are TRBV7-9 and TRBJ2-3; 8 nucleotides match TRBD2. The CDR3 is made up of 16 amino acids. Germline values: CDR1 SEHNR, CDR2 FQNEAQ (reference sequence). With V trimmed by 4 bases and J by 2 bases, 8 bases remained unmatched. CDR3 loop: CASSYTTSGLTDTQYF. The CDR3 DNA is TGTGCCAGCAGCTACACAACTAGCGGACTCACAGATACGCAGTATTTT.

The gene calls are TRBV10-3 and TRBJ2-3, with D perhaps matching TRBD2 (6 bases). Trimming shortened V by 2 bases and J by 5 bases, and 20 bases separated the two germline ends. The CDR3 loop spans 17 amino acids. The germline CDR1 and CDR2 sequences are ENHRY and SYGVKD. DNA for the CDR3: TGTGCCATCAGTGAGCCGGGGTTAGCGGATTGGAGAGATACGCAGTATTTT. Translation gives CAISEPGLADWRDTQYF.

The V call is TRBV18, the J call TRBJ2-2; D is unresolved. The CDR3 contains 14 residues. Germline V gene lookup returns CDR1 KGHSH and CDR2 LQKENI. Trimming stripped 8 bases from V and 5 bases from J, with 15 bases between. CDR3 DNA sequence: TGTGCCAGCATTACGAACCCGGGTACCGGGGAGCTGTTTTTT. Its translation is CASITNPGTGELFF. The full variable domain, with the rest looked up from reference TRBV18 and TRBJ2-2, is NAGVMQNPRHLVRRRGQEARLRCSPMKGHSHVYWYRQLPEEGLKFMVYLQKENIIDESGMPKERFSAEFPKEGPSILRIQQVVRGDSAAYFCASITNPGTGELFFGEGSRLTVL.

The chain has TRBV7-9 and TRBJ1-1; the D is unclear. CDR3 length: 15 amino acids. Germline V gene data show CDR1 as SEHNR and CDR2 as FQNEAQ (reference sequence). V dropped 1 base and J dropped 1 base, with 10 bases sitting between them. This chain's CDR3 is CASSLETAKNTEAFF. The CDR3 DNA reads as TGTGCCAGCAGCTTAGAAACAGCTAAGAACACTGAAGCTTTCTTT.

This clonotype was recorded at least ten times. V usage is TRBV7-2 and J usage is TRBJ1-2; D gene ambiguous. Germline V gives CDR1 SGHTA, CDR2 FQGNSA. Trimming took off 6 bases at V and 2 bases at J, with 7 bases between the two ends. The CDR3 is 12 amino acids. CDR3 nucleotides: TGTGCCAGCAGGGGCACCAACTATGGCTACACCTTC. It encodes CASRGTNYGYTF.

This clonotype was counted a few times. CDR3 sequence reads: CASSVRETQYF. CDR3 coding DNA: TGTGCCAGCAGTGTGCGAGAGACCCAGTACTTC. The chain joins TRBV2 to TRBJ2-5; D unclear. CDR1 is SNHLY, CDR2 FYNNEI, per germline. V shed 4 bases and J shed 4 bases, with 4 bases lying between them. CDR3 length: 11 residues. The full variable domain, rest sourced from reference TRBV2 and TRBJ2-5, is EPEVTQTPSHQVTQMGQEVILRCVPISNHLYFYWYRQILGQKVEFLVSFYNNEISEKSEIFDDQFSVERPDGSNFTLKIRSTKLEDSAMYFCASSVRETQYFGPGTRLLVL.

The table lists this clonotype with many counts. The rearrangement joins TRBV6-2 or TRBV6-3 to TRBJ2-1, with TRBD2 matching over 7 bases. Germline V gene data show CDR1 as MNHEY and CDR2 as SVGEGT. V was clipped by 6 bases and J by 6 bases; unmatched bases: 11. This CDR3 region has 15 residues. CDR3 in DNA: TGTGCCAGCAGGGCTTGGGAGGGGCCCACCAATGAGCAGTTCTTC. It is translated as CASRAWEGPTNEQFF.

The sample holds a few counts of this clonotype. The chain uses TRBV28 and TRBJ2-4, with TRBD2 as a possible D gene (5 bases). There are 12 residues in the CDR3. Germline V gives CDR1 MDHEN, CDR2 SYDVKM. The CDR3 region has the DNA TGTGCGCACGGACTAGCCAAAAACATTCAGTACTTC. Protein: CAHGLAKNIQYF.